This T cell receptor beta chain stems from a study of OX40 agonist ivuxolimab in advanced cancers. Background on the study: At 0.01 to 10 mg/kg, ivuxolimab was administered intravenously to patients every 2 weeks. Partial responses, seen in three patients, involved one hepatocellular carcinoma and two cutaneous melanomas. Study-wide points: At 0.1 to 3.0 mg/kg and by week 6, clonal expansion occurred in CD4+ and CD8+ blood T cells.

Here immunoSEQ multiplex PCR was the method, and the copy in TCRdb shows in-frame clones only, minus some. Among tens of thousands of clones listed, more than 65% were seen once. Deletions cut 5 bases from V and 4 bases from J, with 18 bases between. CDR1 and CDR2 from the germline V gene are PRHDT and FYEKMQ (reference sequence). The CDR3 totals 16 residues. With regard to this clone: Its antigen is currently unknown.

Sequencing was performed on CD4+ or CD8+ T cells sorted from blood, taken in a trial of the OX40 agonist ivuxolimab. The source is an adult with an advanced solid tumor such as melanoma, head and neck, liver or kidney cancer. The chain carries TRBV13 and TRBJ2-1; either TRBD1 or TRBD2 may fit D (7 bases each). The CDR3 region has the DNA TGTGCCAGCAGCCCCCAGGGGGAGGGCCTGTACAATGAGCAGTTCTTC. It specifies CASSPQGEGLYNEQFF.